The source of this T cell receptor beta chain is a study of T cells after yellow fever vaccination. The germline gives CDR1 DFQATT, CDR2 SNEGSKA (reference sequence). Trimming stripped 0 bases from V and 6 bases from J, with 28 bases between. The CDR3 runs 19 residues. A process of 5'RACE template switching, which added a universal primer site and UMIs, was used to make TCR cDNA. TCRdb itself ran the 5' RACE reads through MiXCR, one entry per CDR3 protein. The sample shows hundreds of thousands of distinct CDR3 sequences, 9% to 15% of them seen only once. The chain carries TRBV20-1 and TRBJ2-3, with D perhaps TRBD2 (6 bases). Sequenced material: PBMCs, taken on the day of the yellow fever booster vaccination. The receptor was derived from a man aged 25 to 40 who received the YFV17D yellow fever vaccine. The CDR3 here is CSAREWDLPVGAGMDTQYF. CDR3 nucleotide sequence: TGCAGTGCTAGAGAGTGGGATCTTCCTGTAGGGGCGGGAATGGATACGCAGTATTTT.